This paragraph reports one TCR beta chain. This entry is derived from a study of OX40 agonist ivuxolimab in advanced cancers. Looked up from germline, CDR1 is LNHDA and CDR2 is SQIVND (reference sequence). The CDR3 sequence is 16 residues long. V was pared by 1 base and J by 2 bases, with 5 bases of the junction left unmatched. Sequenced by immunoSEQ multiplex PCR; TCRdb stores in-frame clones only, minus some. The repertoire consists of 65,000 to 80,000 clones, with about 89% occurring once and the leading ten covering 10% to 15%. Sequencing was performed on CD4+ or CD8+ T cells sorted from blood, taken in a trial of the OX40 agonist ivuxolimab. This clonotype was sampled from an adult with an advanced solid tumor such as melanoma, head and neck, liver or kidney cancer. The rearrangement links TRBV19 to TRBJ2-1; TRBD2 agrees at 7 bases. The CDR3 sequence: CASSIGGRGTYNEQFF. In DNA, the CDR3 is TGTGCCAGTAGTATAGGGGGGAGGGGTACCTACAATGAGCAGTTCTTC.